This TCR beta chain was found in a study of cytomegalovirus exposure and HLA in healthy donors. Study-level results: An analysis that came later showed most CMV-associated TCR beta chains appearing HLA-restricted.

Remarks on this clone: Its antigen is as yet unknown.

V gave up 0 bases and J gave up 8 bases, with 11 bases separating them. The CDR3 consists of 13 residues. Germline-derived CDR1 and CDR2 are SGHDT and YYEEEE. Donors showed nominal health when sampled, although they likely had unrecorded immune exposures. With 60 Vbeta and 13 Jbeta primers, the PCR was carried out. The table came from immunoSEQ multiplex PCR; TCRdb's copy has only in-frame clones and leaves some out. The sample consists of around 190,000 clones, about 86% of them appearing once. Sequencing was performed on PBMCs. This rearrangement joins TRBV5-6 to TRBJ1-1, with D uncertain. The TCR originated in a woman younger than 45 in good health and CMV-seronegative. This CDR3 is CASSLDFGREAFF. In DNA form, the CDR3 reads TGTGCCAGCAGCTTGGATTTCGGCAGGGAAGCTTTCTTT. Supplemented by reference TRBV5-6 and TRBJ1-1, the full variable domain reads DAGVTQSPTHLIKTRGQQVTLRCSPKSGHDTVSWYQQALGQGPQFIFQYYEEEERQRGNFPDRFSGHQFPNYSSELNVNALLLGDSALYLCASSLDFGREAFFGQGTRLTVV.